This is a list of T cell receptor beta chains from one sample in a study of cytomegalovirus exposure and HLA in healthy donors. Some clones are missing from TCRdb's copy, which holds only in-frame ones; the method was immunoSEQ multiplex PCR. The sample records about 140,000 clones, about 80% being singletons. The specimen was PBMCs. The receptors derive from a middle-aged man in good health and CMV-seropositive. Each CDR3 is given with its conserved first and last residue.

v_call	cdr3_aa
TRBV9	CASSAKTGEENIQYF
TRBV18	CASSIGQGSQPQHF
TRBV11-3	CASSLMGQVSGANVLTF
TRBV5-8	CASSLGSGGGPQETQYF
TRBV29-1	CSVASGRAAEQYF
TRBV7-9	CASSFRGASGEKLFF
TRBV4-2	CASSQDTGGVSGANVLTF
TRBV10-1	CASSVSRAHTEAFF
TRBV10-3	CAISVTQGEGWGYTF
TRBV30	CAWSPDRPLPTEAFF
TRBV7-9	CSSSLGAGGYTF
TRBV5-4	CASSLGQAGNTEAFF
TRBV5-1	CASSLGSSGTEYEQYF
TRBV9	CASSLQGALGNTIYF
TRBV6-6	CASSSRTEDGYTF
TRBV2	CASREGATDTQYF
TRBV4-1	CASSLIVYTGELFF
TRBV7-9	CASPGGSSYNEQFF
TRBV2	CASRHRAGGGGMNTEAFF
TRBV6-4	CASSDGAGGTDTQYF
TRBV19	CASSIIGVRQPQHF
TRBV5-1	CASSWWLAGVIEQFF
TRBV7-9	CASSRGTGRTEAFF
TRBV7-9	CSSSSISGSSYNEQFF
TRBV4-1	CASSYWTGDNNYGYTF
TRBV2	CASSFQGGRYEQYF
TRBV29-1	CSVPNRGGTDTQYF
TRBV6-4	CASSPYSGRNTGELFF
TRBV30	CAWSDTGGGQPQHF
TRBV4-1	CASSSGVDYGYTF
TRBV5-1	CASSLGGEATEQYF
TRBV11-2	CASSLGGEAGQHF
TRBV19	CACSMDSQETQYF
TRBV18	CASARYDSQETQYF
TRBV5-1	CASSLRGHTEAFF
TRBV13	CASSGGGTLSYEQYF
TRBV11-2	CASSQGSSGNEQFF
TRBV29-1	CSVALSTGSSGYTF
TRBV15	CATSRQGANQPQHF
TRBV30	CAWDRGTPHGYTF
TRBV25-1	CASSGEGGALLGYTF
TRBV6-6	CASSYWAGRSTDTQYF
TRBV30	CAWSPGAYEQYF
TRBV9	CASSDLGGFGEQYF
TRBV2	CASSDPQYSSYNEQFF
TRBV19	CASSMGLAGVGNEQFF
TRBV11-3	CASSLGGPGVREETQYF